The entry below describes one T cell receptor (beta chain). TCRdb reprocessed the 5' RACE reads, keeping one entry per CDR3 protein, no DNA. The table lists 450,000 to 600,000 distinct CDR3 sequences. The record originates from a study of T cells expressing NK-cell markers. The CDR3 is 15 amino acids. The germline CDR1 and CDR2 sequences are SGDLS and YYNGEE. The receptor was derived from a man between 18 and 29 years old in good health. The material sequenced was blood T cells: a sorted CD56 or NKG2C T cell subset, CD4+ or CD8+ T cells, or bulk PBMC T cells (not recorded which). The gene calls are TRBV9 and TRBJ2-1; no DNA is available, so the TRBD2 call from TCRdb remains unchecked. The chain's CDR3 is CASSVDPALGNEQFF.